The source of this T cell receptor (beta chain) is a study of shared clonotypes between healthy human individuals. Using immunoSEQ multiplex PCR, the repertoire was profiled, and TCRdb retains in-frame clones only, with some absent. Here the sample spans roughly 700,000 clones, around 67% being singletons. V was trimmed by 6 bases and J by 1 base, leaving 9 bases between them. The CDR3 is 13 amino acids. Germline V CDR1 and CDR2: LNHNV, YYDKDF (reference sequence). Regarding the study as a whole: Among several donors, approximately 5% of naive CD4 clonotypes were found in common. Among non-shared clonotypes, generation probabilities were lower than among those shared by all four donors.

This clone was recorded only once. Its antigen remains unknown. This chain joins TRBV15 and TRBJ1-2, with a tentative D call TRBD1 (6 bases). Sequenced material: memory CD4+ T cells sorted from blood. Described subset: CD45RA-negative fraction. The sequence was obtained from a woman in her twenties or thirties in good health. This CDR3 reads CATSPDSNYGYTF. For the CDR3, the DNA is TGTGCCACCAGTCCGGACAGTAACTATGGCTACACCTTC.